A selection of T cell receptor beta chains follows, all from one sample in a study of CD8+ T cells in alopecia areata. Generated by immunoSEQ multiplex PCR, the TCRdb table keeps only in-frame clones and is missing some. Counted here are around 12,000 clones, approximately 55% occurring once; the ten biggest clones make up under 25%. Sequenced: skin. The receptors originated from a human donor with alopecia areata. Each CDR3 is given with its conserved first and last residue. Fields, in order: D gene, V gene, clone size, J gene, CDR3 DNA, CDR3 protein. The D gene is left open where the match is weak. Size values are once, few and many counts, or a class for expanded clones, and some rows have none.

>.|TRBV19|.|TRBJ1-3
TGTGCCAGTAGTCCGAATGCCGGGAACACCATATATTTT
CASSPNAGNTIYF
>.|TRBV7-6|.|TRBJ2-6
TGTGCCAGCAGCCCTATTTCCCTCTCTGGGGCCAACGTCCTGACTTTC
CASSPISLSGANVLTF
>.|TRBV18|medium-sized|TRBJ1-1
TGTGCCAGCTCACCAAACACTGAAGCTTTCTTT
CASSPNTEAFF
>.|TRBV27|few|TRBJ1-1
TGTGCCAGCAGTTCAGAAACCCGACAGCCACGGGAAGCTTTCTTT
CASSSETRQPREAFF
>.|TRBV7-9|.|TRBJ2-7
TGTGCCAGCAGCTTAGAAGGGGGAGACTACGAGCAGTACTTC
CASSLEGGDYEQYF
>.|TRBV5-5|.|TRBJ2-7
TGTGCCAGCAGCCTGAGTCCGGTCGAGCAGTACTTC
CASSLSPVEQYF
>.|TRBV13|medium-sized|TRBJ1-1
TGTGCCAGCAGCTTAGTTGTGGGAAATCCCTACACTGAAGCTTTCTTT
CASSLVVGNPYTEAFF
>.|TRBV7-3|.|TRBJ2-3
TGTGCCAGCAGCTTACAGGGGGGTAGAGATACGCAGTATTTT
CASSLQGGRDTQYF
>TRBD2|TRBV27|.|TRBJ2-3
TGTGCCAGCAGTTTAGGGAGCCTAGCGGGCACAGATACGCAGTATTTT
CASSLGSLAGTDTQYF
>TRBD1|TRBV7-8|.|TRBJ2-5
TGTGCCAGCAGCTTACAAGGGACAGGTCAAGAGACCCAGTACTTC
CASSLQGTGQETQYF
>TRBD1|TRBV2|few|TRBJ1-1
TGTGCCAGCAGTGGACAGGGTAACACTGAAGCTTTCTTT
CASSGQGNTEAFF
>TRBD2|TRBV28|.|TRBJ2-2
TGTGCCAGCATGGGGCTAGCGGGAGTAGCGAGTGGCGGGGAGCTGTTTTTT
CASMGLAGVASGGELFF
>.|TRBV4-2|few|TRBJ2-7
TGTGCCAGCAGCCAAGGGGAACGGGGCGCACGAAATCAGTACTTC
CASSQGERGARNQYF
>.|TRBV18|.|TRBJ2-2
TGTGCCAGCTCACCGCCCGCGGGACCAAACACCGGGGAGCTGTTTTTT
CASSPPAGPNTGELFF
>.|TRBV7-2|.|TRBJ1-2
TGTGCCAGCAGCTTAGCTGGGGGGCCTGGCTACACCTTC
CASSLAGGPGYTF
>TRBD2|TRBV6-5|.|TRBJ2-7
TGTGCCAGCAGTTACGTTTCTAGCGGGAGCTACGAGCAGTACTTC
CASSYVSSGSYEQYF
>.|TRBV30|.|TRBJ1-1
TGTGCCTGGAGTGACCCGGGGGAAGCTTTCTTT
CAWSDPGEAFF
>.|TRBV6-5|few|TRBJ2-1
TGTGCCATCGGACGGGGGGCACCCCGGGACAATGAGCAGTTCTTC
CAIGRGAPRDNEQFF
>.|TRBV23-1|few|TRBJ1-4
TGCGCCAGCAGTCAGCAGACTATTGGCGAAACTAATGAAAAACTGTTTTTT
CASSQQTIGETNEKLFF
>.|TRBV19|.|TRBJ2-1
TGTGCCAGTAGTATCCAGGTCACCTACAATGAGCAGTTCTTC
CASSIQVTYNEQFF
>.|TRBV6-5|.|TRBJ2-7
TGTGCCAGCAGTGGCGAGGGGAAGCAGTACTTC
CASSGEGKQYF
>TRBD2|TRBV6-4|.|TRBJ2-3
TGTGCCAGCAGTGACTTAGCGGGAGACACAGATACGCAGTATTTT
CASSDLAGDTDTQYF
>.|TRBV7-9|medium-sized|TRBJ2-5
TGTGCCAGCACCTCCGCAGAGACCCAGTACTTC
CASTSAETQYF
>TRBD1|TRBV28|few|TRBJ2-7
TGTGCCAGCAGATTCGACAGGGGGAACTACGAGCAGTACTTC
CASRFDRGNYEQYF
>.|TRBV6-1|.|TRBJ1-1
TGTGCCAGCAGAGAAGACAGGCGAGCTATGAACACTGAAGCTTTCTTT
CASREDRRAMNTEAFF
>.|TRBV7-9|.|TRBJ2-5
TGTGCCAGCAGCTTAGGACCTGTCGGGGTCCAAGAGACCCAGTACTTC
CASSLGPVGVQETQYF
>.|TRBV19|few|TRBJ2-1
TGTGCCAGTAGTATAAGTACCAGCTCCTACAATGAGCAGTTCTTC
CASSISTSSYNEQFF
>.|TRBV6-5|.|TRBJ2-2
TGTGCCAGCAGTTACTCCCCGGAGGGTAACACCGGGGAGCTGTTTTTT
CASSYSPEGNTGELFF
>.|TRBV7-2|.|TRBJ1-4
TGTGCCAGCAGCTTTAGCCAAGGGGTCCTGCCTTCAACTAATGAAAAACTGTTTTTT
CASSFSQGVLPSTNEKLFF
>.|TRBV7-3|few|TRBJ2-7
TGTGCCAGCAGCTTTGGGGGAGGCTACGAGCAGTACTTC
CASSFGGGYEQYF
>.|TRBV10-2|medium-sized|TRBJ1-5
TGCGCCAGCAGTGACGGGTTGACAGGCGGTCAGCCCCAGCATTTT
CASSDGLTGGQPQHF
>.|TRBV7-2|.|TRBJ1-4
TGTGCCAGCAGCTTAGTGGGGCTGGGGTCGAATGAAAAACTGTTTTTT
CASSLVGLGSNEKLFF
>TRBD1|TRBV29-1|.|TRBJ2-2
TGCAGCGCCGACCCGGGGACAGGGGAAACCGGGGAGCTGTTTTTT
CSADPGTGETGELFF
>.|TRBV9|.|TRBJ2-5
TGTGCCAGCAGCGCTACAGTGGGAGGAGAGACCCAGTACTTC
CASSATVGGETQYF
>.|TRBV25-1|.|TRBJ1-2
TGTGCCAGCAGTGAAAGTGGGCAGTACTATGGCTACACCTTC
CASSESGQYYGYTF
>.|TRBV6-6|.|TRBJ2-3
TGTGCCAGCAGCTCCGAGGCAGGGGGGCGCACAGATACGCAGTATTTT
CASSSEAGGRTDTQYF
>.|TRBV18|medium-sized|TRBJ1-1
TGTGCCAGCTCACCACTGGAGAACACTGAAGCTTTCTTT
CASSPLENTEAFF
>TRBD2|TRBV10-2|few|TRBJ2-7
TGCGCCAGCGGGAGAGCGGGAGTAGACTCCTACGAGCAGTACTTC
CASGRAGVDSYEQYF
>.|TRBV2|medium-sized|TRBJ2-1
TGTGCCAGCAGTGAAGACTACGCGGATGAGCAGTTCTTC
CASSEDYADEQFF
>TRBD1|TRBV29-1|.|TRBJ1-2
TGCAGCGCTCAAGTCCGGTGGCAGGGGGCTCTTGGCTACACCTTC
CSAQVRWQGALGYTF
>TRBD2|TRBV5-1|.|TRBJ2-7
TGCGCCAGCAGCCAGCCGGGACTAGCGGGAGGTTACACCTACGAGCAGTACTTC
CASSQPGLAGGYTYEQYF
>.|TRBV5-6|.|TRBJ1-1
TGTGCCAGCAGCTTGTGGCTTCGGGATGAAGCTTTCTTT
CASSLWLRDEAFF
>.|TRBV11-2|.|TRBJ2-1
TGTGCCAGCAGCTTATTTCACCTTGATGAGCAGTTCTTC
CASSLFHLDEQFF
>.|TRBV5-5|.|TRBJ2-2
TGTGCCAGCAGCTTGGAGTGGGCTGGGGAGCTGTTTTTT
CASSLEWAGELFF
>.|TRBV20-1|.|TRBJ2-7
TGCAGTGCCCGGGGAAACTACGAGCAGTACTTC
CSARGNYEQYF
>.|TRBV7-3|medium-sized|TRBJ1-1
TGTGCCAGCAGCCCTGGAGGGATGAACACTGAAGCTTTCTTT
CASSPGGMNTEAFF
>.|TRBV7-9|.|TRBJ2-5
TGTGCCAGCAGCTTAGTTCAGGGGCAAGAGACCCAGTACTTC
CASSLVQGQETQYF
>TRBD2|TRBV9|.|TRBJ2-1
TGTGCCAGCAGCGTAAGCGGGGACTCCTACAATGAGCAGTTCTTC
CASSVSGDSYNEQFF
>.|TRBV5-6|few|TRBJ2-6
TGTGCCAGCAGCTTCCGGGACACTGGGGCCAACGTCCTGACTTTC
CASSFRDTGANVLTF
>.|TRBV18|.|TRBJ2-7
TGTGCCAGCTCACCTCCACCCGGAGGTGACGAGCAGTACTTC
CASSPPPGGDEQYF
>TRBD2|TRBV7-2|.|TRBJ2-7
TGTGCCAGCAGCTTAGGACTAGCGGGATTCAACCCCTTCTCCTACGAGCAGTACTTC
CASSLGLAGFNPFSYEQYF